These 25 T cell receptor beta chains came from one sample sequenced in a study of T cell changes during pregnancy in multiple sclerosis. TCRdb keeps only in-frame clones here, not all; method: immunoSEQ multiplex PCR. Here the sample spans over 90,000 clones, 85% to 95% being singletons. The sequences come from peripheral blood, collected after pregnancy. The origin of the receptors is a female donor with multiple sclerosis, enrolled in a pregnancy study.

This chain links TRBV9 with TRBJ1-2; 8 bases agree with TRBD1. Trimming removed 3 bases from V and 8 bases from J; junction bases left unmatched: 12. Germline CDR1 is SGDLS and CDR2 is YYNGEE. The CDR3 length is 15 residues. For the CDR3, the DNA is TGTGCCAGCAGCGCCCCTCGGACAGGGATGAGGGGCTACACCTTC. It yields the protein CASSAPRTGMRGYTF. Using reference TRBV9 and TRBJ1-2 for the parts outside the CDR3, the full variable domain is DSGVTQTPKHLITATGQRVTLRCSPRSGDLSVYWYQQSLDQGLQFLIQYYNGEERAKGNILERFSAQQFPDLHSELNLSSLELGDSALYFCASSAPRTGMRGYTFGSGTRLTVV.

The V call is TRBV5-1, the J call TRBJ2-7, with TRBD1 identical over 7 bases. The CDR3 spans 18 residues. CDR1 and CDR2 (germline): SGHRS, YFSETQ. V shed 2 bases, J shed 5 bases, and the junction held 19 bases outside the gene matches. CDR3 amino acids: CASSFGNSPRQGRNEQYF. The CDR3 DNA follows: TGCGCCAGCAGCTTTGGGAATTCCCCTCGACAGGGTAGGAACGAGCAGTACTTC.

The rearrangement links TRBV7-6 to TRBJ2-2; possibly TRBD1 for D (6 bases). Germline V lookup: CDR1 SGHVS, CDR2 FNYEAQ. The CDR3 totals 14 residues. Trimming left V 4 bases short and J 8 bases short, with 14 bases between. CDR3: CASSSYRVYGELFF. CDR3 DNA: TGTGCCAGCAGCTCTTACAGGGTTTATGGGGAGCTGTTTTTT.

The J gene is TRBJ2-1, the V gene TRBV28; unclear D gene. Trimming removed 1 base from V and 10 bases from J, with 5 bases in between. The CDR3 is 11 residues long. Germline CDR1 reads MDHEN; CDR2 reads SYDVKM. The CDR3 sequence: CASSLYSEQFF. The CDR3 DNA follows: TGTGCCAGCAGTTTATATTCGGAGCAGTTCTTC.

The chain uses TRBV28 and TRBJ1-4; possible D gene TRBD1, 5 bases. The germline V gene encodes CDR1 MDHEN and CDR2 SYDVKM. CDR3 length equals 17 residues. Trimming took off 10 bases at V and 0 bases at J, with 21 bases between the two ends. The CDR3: CAIRRGFDRATNEKLFF. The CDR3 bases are TGTGCCATTCGGAGGGGTTTTGACCGGGCAACTAATGAAAAACTGTTTTTT.

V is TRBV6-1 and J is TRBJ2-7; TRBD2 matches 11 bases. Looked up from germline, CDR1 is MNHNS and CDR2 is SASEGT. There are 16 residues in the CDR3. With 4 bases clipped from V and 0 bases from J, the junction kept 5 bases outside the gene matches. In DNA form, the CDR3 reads TGTGCCAGCAGTGTACTAGCGGGGGCTCCCTCCTACGAGCAGTACTTC. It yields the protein CASSVLAGAPSYEQYF.

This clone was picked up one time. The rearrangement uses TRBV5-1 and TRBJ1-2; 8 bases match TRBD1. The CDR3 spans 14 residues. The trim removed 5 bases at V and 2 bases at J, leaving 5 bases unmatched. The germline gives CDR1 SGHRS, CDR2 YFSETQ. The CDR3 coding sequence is TGCGCCAGCAGTCAGGGGGCTCTCAACTATGGCTACACCTTC. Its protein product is CASSQGALNYGYTF.

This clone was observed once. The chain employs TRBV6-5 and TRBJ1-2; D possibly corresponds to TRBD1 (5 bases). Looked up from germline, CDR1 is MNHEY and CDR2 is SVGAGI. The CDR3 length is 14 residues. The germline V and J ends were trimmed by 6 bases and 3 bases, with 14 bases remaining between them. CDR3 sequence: CASRAPGGDYGYTF. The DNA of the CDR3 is TGTGCCAGCAGAGCCCCTGGGGGGGACTATGGCTACACCTTC.

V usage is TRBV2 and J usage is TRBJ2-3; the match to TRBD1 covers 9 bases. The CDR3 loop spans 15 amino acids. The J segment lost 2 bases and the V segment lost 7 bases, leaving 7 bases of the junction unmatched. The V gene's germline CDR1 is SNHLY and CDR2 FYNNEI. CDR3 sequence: CASTQGQGLTDTQYF. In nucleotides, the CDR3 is TGTGCCAGCACCCAGGGACAGGGTCTCACAGATACGCAGTATTTT.

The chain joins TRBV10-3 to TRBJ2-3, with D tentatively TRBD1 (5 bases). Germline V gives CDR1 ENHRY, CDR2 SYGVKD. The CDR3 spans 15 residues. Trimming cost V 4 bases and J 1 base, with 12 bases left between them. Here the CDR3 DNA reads TGTGCCATCAGTGTAGGGGCTGCTGGCACAGATACGCAGTATTTT. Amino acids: CAISVGAAGTDTQYF.

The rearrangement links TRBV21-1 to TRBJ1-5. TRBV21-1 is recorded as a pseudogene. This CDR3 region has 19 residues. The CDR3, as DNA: TGTGCCAGCAGCCGAGCGTCCCCCCGGGTCCGAAGTCGAGATCAGCCCCAGCATTTT. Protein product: CASSRASPRVRSRDQPQHF.

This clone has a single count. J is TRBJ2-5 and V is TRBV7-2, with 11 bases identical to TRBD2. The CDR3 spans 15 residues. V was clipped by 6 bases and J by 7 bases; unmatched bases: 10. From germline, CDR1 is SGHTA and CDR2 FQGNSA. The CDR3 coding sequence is TGTGCCAGCAGACTCTCTAGCGGGGGGCACGGGACCCAGTACTTC. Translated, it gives CASRLSSGGHGTQYF. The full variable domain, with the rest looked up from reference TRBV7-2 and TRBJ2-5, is GAGVSQSPSNKVTEKGKDVELRCDPISGHTALYWYRQSLGQGLEFLIYFQGNSAPDKSGLPSDRFSAERTGGSVSTLTIQRTQQEDSAVYLCASRLSSGGHGTQYFGPGTRLLVL.

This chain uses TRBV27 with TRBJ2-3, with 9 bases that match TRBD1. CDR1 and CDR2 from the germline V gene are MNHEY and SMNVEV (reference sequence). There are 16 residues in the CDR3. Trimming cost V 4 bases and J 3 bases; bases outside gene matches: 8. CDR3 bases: TGTGCCAGCAGTTACCAGGGACAGGGAATAACAGATACGCAGTATTTT. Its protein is CASSYQGQGITDTQYF.

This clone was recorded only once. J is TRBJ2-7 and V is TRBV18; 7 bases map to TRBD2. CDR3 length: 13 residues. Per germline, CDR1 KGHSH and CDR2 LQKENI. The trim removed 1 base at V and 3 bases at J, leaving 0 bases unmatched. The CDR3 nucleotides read TGTGCCAGCTCACCACGGGAGGGCTACGAGCAGTACTTC. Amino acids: CASSPREGYEQYF.

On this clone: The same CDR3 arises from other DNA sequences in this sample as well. CDR3 coding DNA: TGTGCCAGCAGTCTCGGAGGTGGCACTGAAGCTTTCTTT. It encodes CASSLGGGTEAFF. V usage is TRBV9 and J usage is TRBJ1-1, with unresolved D. With 5 bases removed from V and 4 bases from J, the gap between germline ends came to 12 bases. This CDR3 spans 13 amino acids. Germline V gene lookup returns CDR1 SGDLS and CDR2 YYNGEE. The full variable domain, in which reference TRBV9 and TRBJ1-1 provide the parts outside the CDR3, is DSGVTQTPKHLITATGQRVTLRCSPRSGDLSVYWYQQSLDQGLQFLIQYYNGEERAKGNILERFSAQQFPDLHSELNLSSLELGDSALYFCASSLGGGTEAFFGQGTRLTVV.

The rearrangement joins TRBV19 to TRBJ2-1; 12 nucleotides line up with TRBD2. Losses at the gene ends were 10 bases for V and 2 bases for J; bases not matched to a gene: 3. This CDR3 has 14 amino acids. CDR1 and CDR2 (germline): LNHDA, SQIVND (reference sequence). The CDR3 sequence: CATRTSGTYNEQFF. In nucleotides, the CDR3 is TGTGCCACAAGGACTAGCGGGACCTACAATGAGCAGTTCTTC. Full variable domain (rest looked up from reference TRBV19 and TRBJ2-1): DGGITQSPKYLFRKEGQNVTLSCEQNLNHDAMYWYRQDPGQGLRLIYYSQIVNDFQKGDIAEGYSVSREKKESFPLTVTSAQKNPTAFYLCATRTSGTYNEQFFGPGTRLTVL.

The CDR3 nucleotides read TGTGCCAGCACCGGACAGGGAGGCACTCTTCCAGATACGCAGTATTTT. Its protein product is CASTGQGGTLPDTQYF. V gene TRBV7-2 combines with J gene TRBJ2-3, with 8 bases fitting TRBD1. V lost 7 bases and J lost 4; bases outside the gene matches: 13. Germline V gene sequence: CDR1 SGHTA, CDR2 FQGNSA. This CDR3 region has 16 residues.

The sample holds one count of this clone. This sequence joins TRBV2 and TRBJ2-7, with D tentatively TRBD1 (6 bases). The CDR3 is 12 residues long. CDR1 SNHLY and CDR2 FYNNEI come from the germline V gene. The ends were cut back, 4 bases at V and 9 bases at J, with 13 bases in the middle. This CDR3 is CASSGNRAGQYF. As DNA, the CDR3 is TGTGCCAGCAGTGGTAACAGGGCCGGGCAGTACTTC. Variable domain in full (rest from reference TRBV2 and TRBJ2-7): EPEVTQTPSHQVTQMGQEVILRCVPISNHLYFYWYRQILGQKVEFLVSFYNNEISEKSEIFDDQFSVERPDGSNFTLKIRSTKLEDSAMYFCASSGNRAGQYFGPGTRLTVT.

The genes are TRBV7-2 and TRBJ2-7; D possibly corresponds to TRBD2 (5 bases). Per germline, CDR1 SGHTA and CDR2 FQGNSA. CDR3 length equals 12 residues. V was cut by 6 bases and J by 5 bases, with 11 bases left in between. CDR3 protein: CASRWGVDEQYF. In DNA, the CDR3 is TGTGCCAGCAGATGGGGAGTCGACGAGCAGTACTTC.

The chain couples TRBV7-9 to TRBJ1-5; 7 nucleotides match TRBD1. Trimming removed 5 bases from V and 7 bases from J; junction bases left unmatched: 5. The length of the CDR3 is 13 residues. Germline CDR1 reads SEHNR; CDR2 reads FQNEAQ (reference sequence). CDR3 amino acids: CASSQQGYQPQHF. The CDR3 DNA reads TGTGCCAGCAGCCAACAGGGGTACCAGCCCCAGCATTTT.

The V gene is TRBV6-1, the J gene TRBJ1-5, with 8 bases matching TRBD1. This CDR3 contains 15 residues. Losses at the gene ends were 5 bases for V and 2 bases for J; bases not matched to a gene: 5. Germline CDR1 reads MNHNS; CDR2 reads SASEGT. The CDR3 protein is CASSRQGLGNQPQHF. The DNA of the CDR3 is TGTGCCAGCAGTCGACAGGGGTTGGGCAATCAGCCCCAGCATTTT.

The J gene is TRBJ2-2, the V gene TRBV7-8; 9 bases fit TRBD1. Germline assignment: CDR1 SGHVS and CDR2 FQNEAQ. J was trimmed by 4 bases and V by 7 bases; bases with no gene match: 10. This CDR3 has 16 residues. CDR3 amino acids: CASNLLGQGFTGELFF. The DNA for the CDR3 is TGTGCCAGCAACCTACTCGGACAGGGGTTCACCGGGGAGCTGTTTTTT.

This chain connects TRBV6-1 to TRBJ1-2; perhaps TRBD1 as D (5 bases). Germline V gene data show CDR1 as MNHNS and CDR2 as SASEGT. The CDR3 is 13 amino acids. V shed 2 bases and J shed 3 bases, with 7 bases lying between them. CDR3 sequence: CASSEQGDYGYTF. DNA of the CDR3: TGTGCCAGCAGTGAACAGGGTGACTATGGCTACACCTTC.

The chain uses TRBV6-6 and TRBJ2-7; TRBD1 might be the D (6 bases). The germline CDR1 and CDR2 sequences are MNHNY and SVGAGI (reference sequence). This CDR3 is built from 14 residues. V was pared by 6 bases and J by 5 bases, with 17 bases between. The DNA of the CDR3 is TGTGCCAGCAGCCGACTTATGGACAGAGACGAGCAGTACTTC. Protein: CASSRLMDRDEQYF.

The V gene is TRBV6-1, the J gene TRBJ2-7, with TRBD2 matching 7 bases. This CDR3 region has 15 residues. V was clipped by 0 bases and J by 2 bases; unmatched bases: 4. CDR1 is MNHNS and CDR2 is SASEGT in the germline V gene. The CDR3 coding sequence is TGTGCCAGCAGTGAAGCGAGACTAGCAACCTACGAGCAGTACTTC. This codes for CASSEARLATYEQYF.